Each of the 8 T cell receptor beta chains below was sequenced from the same sample in a study of blood T cells in healthy people across ages. A second PCR, run for about 7 to 11 cycles, used a sample-barcoded 5' primer plus a J-beta primer mix. TCRdb reprocessed the 5' RACE reads with MiXCR, giving one entry per CDR3 protein. Of roughly 500,000 distinct CDR3 sequences listed, about 26% are singletons. Sequencing used blood. The receptor set was obtained from a woman in her seventies in good health.

The rearrangement joins TRBV25-1 to TRBJ2-5, with 7 positions matching TRBD1. Germline CDR1 MGHDK, CDR2 SYGVNS. V lost 5 bases to trimming and J lost 3 bases; unmatched junction nucleotides: 12. The CDR3 extends over 16 amino acids. CDR3 in amino acids: CASSLNKGTDKETQYF. CDR3 DNA sequence: TGTGCCAGCAGTCTCAATAAGGGGACAGATAAAGAGACCCAGTACTTC.

This chain connects TRBV12-3 or TRBV12-4 to TRBJ2-4, with D possibly matching TRBD2 (6 bases). The CDR3 has 14 residues. V lost 0 bases, J lost 4 bases, and 7 bases lay in between. Written as DNA, the CDR3 is TGTGCCAGCAGTTTAGCGCGGGAAAAAAACATTCAGTACTTC. Its protein product is CASSLAREKNIQYF.

On this clonotype itself: The junction and the germline gene differ at one end; a read error may be behind it. This chain uses TRBV11-2 with TRBJ2-3; D unresolved. Germline V gene data show CDR1 as SGHAT and CDR2 as FQNNGV. This CDR3 spans 12 amino acids. The CDR3 sequence: CANSTLTDTQYF. CDR3 bases: TGTGCCAACAGCACCCTCACAGATACGCAGTATTTT.

The genes are TRBV21-1 and TRBJ2-1; the table calls TRBD1, which could not be checked here. TRBV21-1 is an annotated pseudogene. The CDR3 has 16 residues. CDR3 DNA: TGTGCCAGCAGCGATAGCGGGGGGGCAGGGGGCAATGAGCAGTTCTTC. This codes for CASSDSGGAGGNEQFF.

J is TRBJ1-1 and V is TRBV29-1; 7 bases align to TRBD1. V was pared by 2 bases and J by 2 bases, with 5 bases of the junction left unmatched. CDR1 is SQVTM and CDR2 is ANQGSEA in the germline V gene. This CDR3 has 14 amino acids. Written as DNA, the CDR3 is TGCAGCGTTGAAAGGGGGCCCACAAACACTGAAGCTTTCTTT. It translates to CSVERGPTNTEAFF.

This rearrangement joins TRBV11-1 to TRBJ2-5; TRBD1 or TRBD2 may be the D gene (5 bases each). Trimming pared 5 bases from V and 0 bases from J, leaving 13 bases between. CDR3 length: 15 residues. CDR1 SGHAT and CDR2 FQDESV come from the germline V gene (reference sequence). CDR3 sequence reads: CASSLGVGDQETQYF. CDR3 coding DNA: TGTGCCAGCAGCCTTGGTGTGGGGGACCAAGAGACCCAGTACTTC.

V gene TRBV20-1 combines with J gene TRBJ2-2, with D unclear. Trimming took 2 bases from V and 6 from J, leaving 13 bases between them. Germline-derived CDR1 and CDR2 are DFQATT and SNEGSKA (reference sequence). This CDR3 is 14 amino acids long. CDR3 protein: CSARSGIGAGELFF. The CDR3 DNA reads TGCAGTGCTAGATCCGGAATTGGGGCCGGGGAGCTGTTTTTT.

Details on this clonotype: Likely a read error: the CDR3 ends without its conserved phenylalanine or tryptophan. The V call is TRBV5-1, the J call TRBJ2-3, with D tentatively TRBD1 or TRBD2 (6 bases each). In germline, CDR1 is SGHRS, CDR2 YFSETQ. The CDR3 length is 14 residues. V lost 4 bases and J lost 5, with 14 bases in between. The CDR3 nucleotides are TGCGCCAGCAGCCCAGGGGAGGCACGAGATACGCAGTATTCT. Translation gives CASSPGEARDTQYS.